This T cell receptor beta chain was documented in a study of cytomegalovirus exposure and HLA in healthy donors. Findings of the study overall: Reported findings show TCR beta sequences accurately forecast HLA-A and HLA-B alleles in most subjects.

This PCR relied on a set of 60 Vbeta primers and 13 Jbeta primers. Here immunoSEQ multiplex PCR was the method, and the copy in TCRdb shows in-frame clones only, minus some. The sample has 110,000 or so clones, less than 85% seen once. Notes on this clone: Its antigen is still unknown.

This CDR3 has 13 amino acids. Germline V lookup: CDR1 SGHRS, CDR2 YFSETQ. Trimming removed 3 bases from V and 8 bases from J; junction bases left unmatched: 5. Specimen: PBMCs. This chain uses TRBV5-1 with TRBJ2-4, with 7 bases that match TRBD2. This sequence was found in a man aged 45 to 65 in good health and CMV-seropositive. CDR3 sequence reads: CASSSGLGDIQYF. CDR3 nucleotide sequence: TGCGCCAGCAGCTCTGGACTAGGGGACATTCAGTACTTC.